The clone carrying this T cell receptor beta chain was detected ten times or more. It was with a sample-barcoded 5' primer and a J-beta primer mix that a second PCR of roughly 6 to 11 cycles was run. One entry per CDR3 protein, called by TCRdb with MiXCR from the 5' RACE reads. The sample yields some 640,000 distinct CDR3 sequences, roughly 30% seen once. This CDR3 has 16 residues. Germline CDR1 is KGHSH and CDR2 is LQKENI. V lost 3 bases, J lost 6 bases, and 9 bases stayed unmatched. The data originate from a study of blood T cells in healthy people across ages. The people who gave samples were healthy Caucasians from Russia, aged 6 to 90.

The J gene is TRBJ2-1, the V gene TRBV18, with TRBD1 identical over 9 bases. The TCR originated in an elderly woman in good health. Material for sequencing was blood. CDR3 coding DNA: TGTGCCAGCTCACCTCGATCAGGACAGGGGTTCAATGAGCAGTTCTTC. Amino acids: CASSPRSGQGFNEQFF.